The TCR beta chain described here comes from a study of blood T cell repertoires in COVID-19. About the research overall: There were acute and convalescent COVID-19 samples, and they came from the United States, Italy and Spain.

This CDR3 spans 15 amino acids. Germline values: CDR1 MGHRA, CDR2 YSYEKL. Losses at the gene ends were 4 bases for V and 2 bases for J; bases not matched to a gene: 8. Here immunoSEQ multiplex PCR was the method, and the copy in TCRdb shows in-frame clones only, minus some. The data contain about 430,000 clones, approximately 90% of them singletons. Enrolled through a virtual design, the participants were between 18 and 89 years of age and came from under 25 US areas. Clinical history as reported by participants underpinned cohort assignment. Sequencing used PBMCs or T cells enriched from blood (not recorded which). The clonotype was recovered from a man aged 25-45 years who had recovered from COVID-19. The chain joins TRBV4-1 to TRBJ2-7; 7 bases agree with TRBD2. The CDR3 DNA follows: TGCGCCAGCAGCCCTACGAAAAGCGGGGCCTACGAGCAGTACTTC. This gives the protein CASSPTKSGAYEQYF.